A single sample is the source of the 14 T cell receptor beta chains below, sequenced in a study of blood T cells in healthy people across ages. A J-beta primer mix and a sample-barcoded 5' primer were used in a second PCR of roughly 6 to 11 cycles. TCRdb fed the 5' RACE reads into MiXCR, producing one record per CDR3 protein. The sample records about 1.4 million distinct CDR3 sequences, approximately 59% being singletons. The specimen was blood. Receptor source: a man younger than 30 in good health.

This chain joins TRBV4-1 and TRBJ2-1; 8 bases agree with TRBD2. V dropped 4 bases and J dropped 2; count of bases not matched to a gene: 13. The germline CDR1 and CDR2 sequences are MGHRA and YSYEKL. There are 18 residues in the CDR3. CDR3 region: CASSLSLAAGETYNEQFF. The CDR3 DNA is TGCGCCAGCAGCCTGTCACTGGCAGCGGGAGAGACCTACAATGAGCAGTTCTTC.

The chain is built from TRBV7-9 and TRBJ2-7; D possibly matches TRBD1 or TRBD2 (5 bases each). CDR3 length: 16 amino acids. Trimming took 4 bases from V and 1 from J, leaving 17 bases between them. Germline CDR1 and CDR2: SEHNR and FQNEAQ (reference sequence). CDR3 loop: CASSSPLGVRSYEQYF. The CDR3 region has the DNA TGTGCCAGCAGCTCTCCCCTGGGGGTCCGTTCCTACGAGCAGTACTTC.

This sequence joins TRBV4-3 and TRBJ1-1, with D unclear. The CDR3 covers 15 residues. Germline V gene sequence: CDR1 LGHNA, CDR2 YSLEER. Trimming stripped 0 bases from V and 2 bases from J, with 10 bases between. The CDR3 loop is CASSQDGEDNTEAFF. CDR3 nucleotides: TGCGCCAGCAGCCAAGATGGGGAAGACAACACTGAAGCTTTCTTT.

This clonotype was seen a handful of times. The chain links TRBV29-1 to TRBJ1-1; a weak D match, TRBD1 (5 bases). The V end was cut by 5 bases, the J end by 8 bases, with 15 bases between. The germline V gene encodes CDR1 SQVTM and CDR2 ANQGSEA. The CDR3 sequence is 12 residues long. For the CDR3, the DNA is TGCAGCGTTAGGACCGACAGAATAGAAGCTTTCTTT. It translates to CSVRTDRIEAFF.

The V gene is TRBV7-9, the J gene TRBJ2-7; 8 nucleotides line up with TRBD2. The DNA end favors TRBJ2-5, so the J call may be wrong. CDR3 length: 15 amino acids. The germline V gene has CDR1 SEHNR and CDR2 FQNEAQ (reference sequence). In DNA, the CDR3 is TGTGCCAGCAGCCCCACCCGGGGGGGTGGTGAGACCCAGTACTTC. It is translated as CASSPTRGGGETQYF.

The gene calls are TRBV20-1 and TRBJ2-3; TRBD2 aligns across 9 bases. This CDR3 has 15 amino acids. The J segment lost 4 bases and the V segment lost 5 bases, leaving 10 bases of the junction unmatched. CDR1 is DFQATT and CDR2 is SNEGSKA in the germline V gene (reference sequence). The CDR3 region is CSAGIAGARADTQYF. CDR3 DNA sequence: TGCAGTGCTGGAATAGCGGGAGCGCGGGCAGATACGCAGTATTTT.

This clonotype appeared once. This chain uses TRBV7-9 with TRBJ2-7; no clear D. Trimming stripped 1 base from V and 7 bases from J, with 14 bases between. The CDR3 has 14 residues. CDR1 SEHNR and CDR2 FQNEAQ come from the germline V gene (reference sequence). The chain's CDR3 is CASSLGSFMGEQYF. The CDR3 DNA follows: TGTGCCAGCAGCTTAGGAAGTTTTATGGGGGAGCAGTACTTC. The variable domain in full, completed from reference TRBV7-9 and TRBJ2-7, reads DTGVSQNPRHKITKRGQNVTFRCDPISEHNRLYWYRQTLGQGPEFLTYFQNEAQLEKSRLLSDRFSAERPKGSFSTLEIQRTEQGDSAMYLCASSLGSFMGEQYFGPGTRLTVT.

This clonotype has a single count. The chain uses TRBV3-1 and TRBJ1-5; D not resolved. Germline V CDR1 and CDR2: LGHDT, YNNKEL (reference sequence). The V and J ends lost 0 bases and 4 bases respectively, with 10 bases between them. The CDR3 length is 15 residues. CDR3 amino acids: CASSQDLAGNQPQHF. Written as DNA, the CDR3 is TGTGCCAGCAGCCAAGATTTGGCCGGGAATCAGCCCCAGCATTTT.

This clonotype showed up just a few times. The chain combines TRBV24-1 with TRBJ2-7; possibly TRBD1 or TRBD2 for D (5 bases each). In germline, CDR1 is KGHDR, CDR2 SFDVKD. The CDR3 consists of 13 residues. The V and J ends lost 6 bases and 5 bases respectively, with 13 bases between them. Here the CDR3 reads CATSPRQGDEQYF. CDR3 bases: TGTGCCACCAGTCCCCGGCAGGGAGACGAGCAGTACTTC.

A single count supports this clonotype. The chain links TRBV4-1 to TRBJ1-2; D gene uncertain. The CDR3 is made up of 14 amino acids. The germline V and J ends were trimmed by 0 bases and 12 bases, with 17 bases remaining between them. CDR1 MGHRA and CDR2 YSYEKL come from the germline V gene. CDR3 DNA: TGCGCCAGCAGCCAAGAGAGTCCACCTTCGGCTCACACCTTC. This gives the protein CASSQESPPSAHTF.

This chain connects TRBV7-9 to TRBJ2-1; 16 nucleotides align to TRBD2. Unmatched junction bases numbered 4, after V lost 5 bases and J lost 0 bases. Per the germline V gene, CDR1 is SEHNR and CDR2 is FQNEAQ (reference sequence). The CDR3 sequence is 18 residues long. The CDR3 DNA is TGTGCCAGCAGCCCCGGGACTAGCGGGGGGGGCTCCTACAATGAGCAGTTCTTC. It specifies CASSPGTSGGGSYNEQFF.

This sequence joins TRBV3-1 and TRBJ1-2; tentatively, D is TRBD1 (6 bases). Trimming stripped 1 base from V and 7 bases from J, with 13 bases between. The CDR3 is 14 amino acids. Germline V gives CDR1 LGHDT, CDR2 YNNKEL (reference sequence). The CDR3: CASSQGPVGGGYTF. The CDR3 bases are TGTGCCAGCAGCCAAGGTCCGGTAGGGGGTGGCTACACCTTC.

The gene calls are TRBV6-6 and TRBJ2-4; TRBD1 is a possible D gene (7 bases). The closer fit of TRBJ2-7 to the DNA end suggests the J call may be wrong. The CDR3 has 14 residues. Germline V gene data show CDR1 as MNHNY and CDR2 as SVGAGI (reference sequence). In nucleotides, the CDR3 is TGTGCCAGCAGTTGCTCGTGGCAGGGGGGCGAGCAGTACTTC. It is translated as CASSCSWQGGEQYF.

This chain uses TRBV6-6 with TRBJ1-2; TRBD1 is a possible D gene (5 bases). The V end lost 2 bases, the J end lost 8 bases, and 15 bases lay between the germline ends. Germline V gene data show CDR1 as MNHNY and CDR2 as SVGAGI (reference sequence). CDR3 length equals 14 residues. The CDR3 is CASSYTGTQTGYTF. The CDR3 DNA reads TGTGCCAGCAGTTACACCGGGACCCAAACGGGCTACACCTTC.